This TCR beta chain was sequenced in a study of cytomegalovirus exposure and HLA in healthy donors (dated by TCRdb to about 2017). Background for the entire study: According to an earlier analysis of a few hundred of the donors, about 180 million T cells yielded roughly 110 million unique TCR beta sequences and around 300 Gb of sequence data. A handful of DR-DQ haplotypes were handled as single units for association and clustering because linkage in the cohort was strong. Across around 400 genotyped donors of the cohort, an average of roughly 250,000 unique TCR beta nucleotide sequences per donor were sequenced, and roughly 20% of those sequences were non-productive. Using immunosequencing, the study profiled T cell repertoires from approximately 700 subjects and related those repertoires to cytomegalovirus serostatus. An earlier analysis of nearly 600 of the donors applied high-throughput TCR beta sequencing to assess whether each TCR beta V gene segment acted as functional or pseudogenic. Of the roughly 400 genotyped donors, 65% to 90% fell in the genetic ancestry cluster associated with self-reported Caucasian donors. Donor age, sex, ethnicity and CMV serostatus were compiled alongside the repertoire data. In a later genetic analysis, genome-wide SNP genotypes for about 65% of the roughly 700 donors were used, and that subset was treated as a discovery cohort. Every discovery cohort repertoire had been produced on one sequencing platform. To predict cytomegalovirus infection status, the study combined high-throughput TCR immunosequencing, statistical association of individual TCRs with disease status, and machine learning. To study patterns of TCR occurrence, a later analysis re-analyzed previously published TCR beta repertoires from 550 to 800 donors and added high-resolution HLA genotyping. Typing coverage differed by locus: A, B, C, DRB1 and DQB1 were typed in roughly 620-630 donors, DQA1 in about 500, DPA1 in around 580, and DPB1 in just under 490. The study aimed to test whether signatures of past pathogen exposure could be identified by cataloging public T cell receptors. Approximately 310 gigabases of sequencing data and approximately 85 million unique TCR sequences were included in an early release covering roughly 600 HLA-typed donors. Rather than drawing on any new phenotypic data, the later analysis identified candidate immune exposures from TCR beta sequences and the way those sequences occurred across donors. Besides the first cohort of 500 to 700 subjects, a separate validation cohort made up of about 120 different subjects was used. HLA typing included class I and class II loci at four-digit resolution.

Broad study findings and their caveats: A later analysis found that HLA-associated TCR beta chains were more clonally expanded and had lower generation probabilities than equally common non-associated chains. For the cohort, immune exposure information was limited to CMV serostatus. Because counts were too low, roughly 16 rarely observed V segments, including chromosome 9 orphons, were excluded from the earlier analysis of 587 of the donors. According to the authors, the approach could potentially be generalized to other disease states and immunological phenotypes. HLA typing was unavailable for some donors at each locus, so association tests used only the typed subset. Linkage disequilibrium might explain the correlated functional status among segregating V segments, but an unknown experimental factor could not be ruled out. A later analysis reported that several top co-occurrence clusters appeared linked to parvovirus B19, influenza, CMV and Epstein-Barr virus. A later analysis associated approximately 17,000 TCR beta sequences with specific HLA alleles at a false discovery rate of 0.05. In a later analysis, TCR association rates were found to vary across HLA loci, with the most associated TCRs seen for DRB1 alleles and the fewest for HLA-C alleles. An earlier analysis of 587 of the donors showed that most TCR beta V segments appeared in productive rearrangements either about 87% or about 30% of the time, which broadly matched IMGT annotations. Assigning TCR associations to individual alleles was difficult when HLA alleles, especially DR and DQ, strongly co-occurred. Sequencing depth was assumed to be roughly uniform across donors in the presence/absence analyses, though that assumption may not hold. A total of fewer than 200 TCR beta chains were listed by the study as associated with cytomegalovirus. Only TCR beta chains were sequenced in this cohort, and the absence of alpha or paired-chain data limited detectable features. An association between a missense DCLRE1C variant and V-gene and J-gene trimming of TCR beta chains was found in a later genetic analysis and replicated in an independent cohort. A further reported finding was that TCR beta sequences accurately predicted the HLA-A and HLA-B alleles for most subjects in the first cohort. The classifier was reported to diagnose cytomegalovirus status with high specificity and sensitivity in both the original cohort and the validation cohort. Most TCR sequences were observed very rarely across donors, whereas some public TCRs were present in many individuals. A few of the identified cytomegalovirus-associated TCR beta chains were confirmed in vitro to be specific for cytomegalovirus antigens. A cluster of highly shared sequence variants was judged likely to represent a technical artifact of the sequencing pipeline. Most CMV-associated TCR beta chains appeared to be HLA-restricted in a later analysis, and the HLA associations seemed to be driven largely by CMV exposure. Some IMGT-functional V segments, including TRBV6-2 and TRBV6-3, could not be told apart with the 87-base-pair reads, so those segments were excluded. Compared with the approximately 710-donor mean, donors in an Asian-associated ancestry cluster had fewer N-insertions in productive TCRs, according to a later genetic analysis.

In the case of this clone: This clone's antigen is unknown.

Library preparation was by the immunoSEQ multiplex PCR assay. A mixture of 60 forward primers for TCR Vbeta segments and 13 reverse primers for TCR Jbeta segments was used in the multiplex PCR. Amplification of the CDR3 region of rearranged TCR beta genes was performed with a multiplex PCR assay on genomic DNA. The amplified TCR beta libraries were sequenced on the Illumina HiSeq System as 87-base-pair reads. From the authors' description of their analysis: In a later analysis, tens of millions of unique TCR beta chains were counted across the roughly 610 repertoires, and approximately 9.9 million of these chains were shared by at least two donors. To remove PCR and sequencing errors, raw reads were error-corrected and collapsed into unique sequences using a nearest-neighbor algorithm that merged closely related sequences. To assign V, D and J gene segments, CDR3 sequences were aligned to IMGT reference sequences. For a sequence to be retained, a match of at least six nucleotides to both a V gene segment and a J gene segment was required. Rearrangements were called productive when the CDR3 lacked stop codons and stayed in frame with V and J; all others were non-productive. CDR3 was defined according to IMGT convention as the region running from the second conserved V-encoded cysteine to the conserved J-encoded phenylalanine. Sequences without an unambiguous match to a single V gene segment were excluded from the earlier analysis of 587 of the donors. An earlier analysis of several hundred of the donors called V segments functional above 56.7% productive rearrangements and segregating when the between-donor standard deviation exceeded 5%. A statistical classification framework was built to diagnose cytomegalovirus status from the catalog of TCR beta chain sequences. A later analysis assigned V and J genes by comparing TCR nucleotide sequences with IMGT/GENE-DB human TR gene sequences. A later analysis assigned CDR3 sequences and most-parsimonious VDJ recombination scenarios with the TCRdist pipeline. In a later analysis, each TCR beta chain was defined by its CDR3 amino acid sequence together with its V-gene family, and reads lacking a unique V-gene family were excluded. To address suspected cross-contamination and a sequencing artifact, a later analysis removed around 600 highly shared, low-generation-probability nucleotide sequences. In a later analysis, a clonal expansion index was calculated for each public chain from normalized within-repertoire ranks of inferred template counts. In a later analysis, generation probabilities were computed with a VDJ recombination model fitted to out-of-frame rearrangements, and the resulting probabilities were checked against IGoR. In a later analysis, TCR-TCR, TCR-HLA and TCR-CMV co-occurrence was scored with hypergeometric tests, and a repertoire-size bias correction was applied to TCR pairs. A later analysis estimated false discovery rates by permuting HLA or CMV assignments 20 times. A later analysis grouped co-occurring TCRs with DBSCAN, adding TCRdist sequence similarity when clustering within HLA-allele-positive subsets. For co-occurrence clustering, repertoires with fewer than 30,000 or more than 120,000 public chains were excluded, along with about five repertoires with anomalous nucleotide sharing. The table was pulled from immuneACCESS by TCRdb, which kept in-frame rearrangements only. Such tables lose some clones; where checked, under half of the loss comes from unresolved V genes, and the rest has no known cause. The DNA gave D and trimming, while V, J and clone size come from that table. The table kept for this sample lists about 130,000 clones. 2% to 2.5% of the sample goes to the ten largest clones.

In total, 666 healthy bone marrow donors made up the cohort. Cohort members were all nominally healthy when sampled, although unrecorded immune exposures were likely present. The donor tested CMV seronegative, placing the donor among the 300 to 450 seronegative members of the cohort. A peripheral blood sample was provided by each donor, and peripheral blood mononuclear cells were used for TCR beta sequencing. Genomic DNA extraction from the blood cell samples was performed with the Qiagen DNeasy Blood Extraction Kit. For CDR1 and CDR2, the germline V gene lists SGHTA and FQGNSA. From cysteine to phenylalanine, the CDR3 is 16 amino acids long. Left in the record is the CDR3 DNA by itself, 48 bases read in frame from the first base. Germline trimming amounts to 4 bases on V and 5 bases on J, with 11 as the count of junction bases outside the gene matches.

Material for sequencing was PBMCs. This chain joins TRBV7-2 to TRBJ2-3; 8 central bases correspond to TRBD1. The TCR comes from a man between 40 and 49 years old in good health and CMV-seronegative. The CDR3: CASSSRTGRRKDTQYF. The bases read TGTGCCAGCAGCTCACGGACAGGGAGGCGTAAAGATACGCAGTATTTT.